Listed below are T cell receptor beta chains from one sample, sequenced in a study of T cell changes during pregnancy in multiple sclerosis. Sequenced by immunoSEQ multiplex PCR; TCRdb stores in-frame clones only, minus some. The table lists tens of thousands of clones, 91% of them singletons. The sample consisted of peripheral blood, taken in the first trimester of pregnancy. Receptors were obtained from a female donor in good health, enrolled as a control in a pregnancy study. The CDR3 runs from the conserved cysteine through the conserved F or W. A D gene is named only where the DNA matches it firmly. Some rows mark clone size as missing; the rest say once, few, many or name a class of expanded clone.

TRBJ2-5 TRBD2 TRBV2 once CASRVAGGRQETQYF TGTGCCAGCAGGGTAGCGGGGGGGCGGCAAGAGACCCAGTACTTC
TRBJ2-7 TRBD2 TRBV11-2 . CASSLDLAGGHTYEQYF TGTGCCAGCAGCTTAGATTTGGCGGGGGGGCACACCTACGAGCAGTACTTC
TRBJ1-5 . TRBV27 . CASSLLPRGQPQHF TGTGCCAGCAGTTTGTTGCCAAGAGGGCAGCCCCAGCATTTT
TRBJ2-7 . TRBV27 . CASSLDSSYEQYF TGTGCCAGCAGTTTAGACTCCTCCTACGAGCAGTACTTC
TRBJ2-2 TRBD1 TRBV25-1 . CASSSDRGTGELFF TGTGCCAGCAGTTCCGACAGGGGCACCGGGGAGCTGTTTTTT
TRBJ1-5 . TRBV7-8 few CASSLGQEDQPQHF TGTGCCAGCAGCTTAGGCCAGGAGGATCAGCCCCAGCATTTT
TRBJ1-1 . TRBV4-3 . CASSQVANPNTEAFF TGCGCCAGCAGCCAAGTAGCAAACCCCAACACTGAAGCTTTCTTT
TRBJ1-3 . TRBV7-2 few CASSSIGSDSGNTIYF TGTGCCAGCAGTTCAATAGGTAGCGACTCTGGAAACACCATATATTTT
TRBJ1-5 . TRBV7-9 . CASSLGQGNQPQHF TGTGCCAGCAGCTTAGGACAGGGCAATCAGCCCCAGCATTTT
TRBJ2-2 . TRBV18 . CASSASLTGNTGELFF TGTGCCAGCTCAGCATCCCTGACGGGGAACACCGGGGAGCTGTTTTTT
TRBJ1-6 TRBD1 TRBV7-2 . CASSEDRGHYSPLHF TGTGCCAGCAGCGAAGACAGGGGTCACTATTCACCCCTCCACTTT
TRBJ2-7 . TRBV16 once CASSQSSQGSYEQYF TGTGCCAGCAGCCAATCGTCGCAGGGAAGCTACGAGCAGTACTTC
TRBJ2-7 . TRBV28 . CASSLGTTYEQYF TGTGCCAGCAGTTTGGGCACAACCTACGAGCAGTACTTC
TRBJ2-3 TRBD1 TRBV4-3 . CASSQGGTDGGRDTQYF TGCGCCAGCAGCCAAGGAGGGACAGATGGGGGTAGAGATACGCAGTATTTT
TRBJ1-6 . TRBV2 . CASSGGGGQSPLHF TGTGCCAGCAGTGGCGGCGGGGGCCAATCACCCCTCCACTTT
TRBJ1-1 . TRBV7-7 . CASSLSRETEAFF TGTGCTAGCAGCCTCTCGAGGGAGACTGAAGCTTTCTTT
TRBJ2-2 . TRBV4-1 . CASSHFTENTGELFF TGCGCCAGCAGCCATTTTACAGAGAACACCGGGGAGCTGTTTTTT
TRBJ1-5 . TRBV6-1 . CASSVHHSNQPQHF TGTGCCAGCAGTGTACACCATAGCAATCAGCCCCAGCATTTT
TRBJ2-1 . TRBV7-8 once CASSLVQGSYNEQFF TGTGCCAGCAGCTTAGTACAGGGCTCCTACAATGAGCAGTTCTTC
TRBJ2-5 . TRBV7-2 . CASSLWGTGETQYF TGTGCCAGCAGCTTATGGGGCACCGGAGAGACCCAGTACTTC
TRBJ1-2 . TRBV18 . CASSPQGLSGYTF TGTGCCAGCTCACCCCAGGGTCTGTCTGGCTACACCTTC
TRBJ2-1 TRBD2 TRBV4-3 . CASSQEGAGPYNEQFF TGCGCCAGCAGCCAAGAAGGAGCGGGGCCCTACAATGAGCAGTTCTTC
TRBJ1-1 . TRBV6-4 . CASSERAGTGLNTEAFF TGTGCCAGCAGTGAAAGGGCGGGTACAGGGTTGAACACTGAAGCTTTCTTT
TRBJ1-5 . TRBV6-1 . CASSARDLNQPQHF TGTGCCAGCAGCGCGCGGGACCTCAATCAGCCCCAGCATTTT
TRBJ1-4 . TRBV18 . CASSRGNEKLFF TGTGCCAGCTCTCGGGGAAATGAAAAACTGTTTTTT
TRBJ1-2 . TRBV7-9 . CASSSGDGSYGYTF TGTGCCAGCAGCTCGGGGGATGGTAGCTATGGCTACACCTTC
TRBJ2-7 . TRBV13 few CASSLGTVSYEQYF TGTGCCAGCAGCTTAGGGACAGTCTCCTACGAGCAGTACTTC
TRBJ1-1 . TRBV27 . CASSLFSGSYMNTEAFF TGTGCCAGCAGTTTATTTTCGGGGAGCTATATGAACACTGAAGCTTTCTTT
TRBJ2-5 . TRBV4-3 . CASSQRLSGTQETQYF TGCGCCAGCAGCCAACGGTTATCGGGGACTCAAGAGACCCAGTACTTC
TRBJ2-3 . TRBV28 . CASSPGLPQTQYF TGTGCCAGCAGCCCCGGACTCCCGCAAACGCAGTATTTT
TRBJ1-2 TRBD1 TRBV7-3 . CASSWDRGYGYTF TGTGCCAGCAGCTGGGACAGGGGGTATGGCTACACCTTC
TRBJ2-6 . TRBV2 . CASSEVPIGPTSGANVLTF TGTGCCAGCAGTGAAGTTCCTATTGGGCCTACCTCTGGGGCCAACGTCCTGACTTTC